This TCR beta chain originates from a study of blood T cell repertoires in COVID-19. At the level of the study: Material from acute and convalescent COVID-19 was sourced from the United States, Italy and Spain. The cDNA or gDNA used as material had been derived from T cells, B-cell-depleted T cells, or PBMCs.

Germline CDR1 reads SGHTA; CDR2 reads FQGNSA. V lost 2 bases and J lost 3, with 7 bases in between. The CDR3 contains 13 residues. Source study methods: Quantification of nucleated cells was approximated via reference gene primer amplification. TCRdb keeps only in-frame clones here, not all; method: immunoSEQ multiplex PCR. V and J calls and clone size are those listed in that table; D and trimming were worked out from the DNA. This sample carries some 150,000 clones, roughly 79% of them seen once, and the ten largest clones take approximately 9.1%. This clone was observed a single time. This clonotype was obtained from a woman aged 60-70 years with active or convalescent COVID-19. The chain employs TRBV7-2 and TRBJ1-1, with a weak D call TRBD1 (5 bases). Input material: peripheral blood. CDR3 residues: CASSLQGHTEAFF. The CDR3 coding sequence is TGTGCCAGCAGCTTACAGGGTCACACTGAAGCTTTCTTT.